Each of the 5 T cell receptor beta chains below was sequenced from the same sample in a study of shared clonotypes between healthy human individuals. Sequenced by immunoSEQ multiplex PCR; TCRdb stores in-frame clones only, minus some. This table has roughly 1,600,000 clones, about 98.5% appearing once. Sequencing was done on a sample of naive CD4+ T cells sorted from blood. The subset denotes: CD45RA+ positively selected. These receptors came from a man younger than 45 in good health.

The chain recombines TRBV10-3 with TRBJ2-1, with TRBD2 identical over 7 bases. Germline lookup yields CDR1 ENHRY and CDR2 SYGVKD. Trimming cost V 5 bases and J 12 bases; bases outside gene matches: 4. This CDR3 is 11 amino acids long. The CDR3: CAISSTSWQFF. The CDR3 DNA is TGTGCCATCAGTTCGACTAGCTGGCAGTTCTTC.

The J gene is TRBJ1-1, the V gene TRBV19; D gene uncertain. V was shortened by 3 bases and J by 10 bases, with 15 bases between the two germline ends. Per germline, CDR1 LNHDA and CDR2 SQIVND (reference sequence). The CDR3 loop spans 13 amino acids. The CDR3: CASSIGGLSGAFF. The CDR3 coding sequence is TGTGCCAGTAGTATCGGAGGACTGAGTGGAGCTTTCTTT.

V usage is TRBV6-1 and J usage is TRBJ2-7; D remains unclear. The CDR3 covers 12 residues. Trimming shortened V by 2 bases and J by 9 bases, and 11 bases separated the two germline ends. CDR1 and CDR2 from the germline V gene are MNHNS and SASEGT. The CDR3 here is CASSESARLQYF. The CDR3 nucleotides read TGTGCCAGCAGTGAAAGTGCGAGGTTGCAGTACTTC.

This chain joins TRBV28 and TRBJ2-7; 7 bases match TRBD1. The CDR3 length is 14 residues. Germline V gene lookup returns CDR1 MDHEN and CDR2 SYDVKM. J gave up 4 bases and V 2 bases, and 5 bases lay outside the gene matches. The CDR3 DNA follows: TGTGCCAGCAGTTTACGGGACAGCTATTACGAGCAGTACTTC. It translates to CASSLRDSYYEQYF. The whole variable domain, filled in from reference TRBV28 and TRBJ2-7, reads DVKVTQSSRYLVKRTGEKVFLECVQDMDHENMFWYRQDPGLGLRLIYFSYDVKMKEKGDIPEGYSVSREKKERFSLILESASTNQTSMYLCASSLRDSYYEQYFGPGTRLTVT.

This sequence joins TRBV29-1 and TRBJ2-5, with 9 bases identical to TRBD1. Germline loops: CDR1 SQVTM, CDR2 ANQGSEA. This CDR3 has 13 amino acids. Germline trimming cut 6 bases from V and 5 bases from J; bases unmatched to any gene: 7. CDR3 in amino acids: CSVQTGGLETQYF. DNA for the CDR3: TGCAGCGTACAGACAGGGGGACTGGAGACCCAGTACTTC.